What follows are 24 T cell receptor beta chains derived from one specimen sequenced in a study of T cells after somatic rescue of genetic block. The method was immunoSEQ multiplex PCR; TCRdb's version includes in-frame clones alone and lacks a portion of them. The data hold approximately 78,000 clones, with approximately 91% observed a single time. Sequenced sample: peripheral blood mononuclear cells (PBMCs). These receptor sequences come from a man under 40.

This clone was detected once. This chain uses TRBV5-4 with TRBJ2-1; 13 bases are shared with TRBD2. This CDR3 is 15 amino acids long. V dropped 4 bases and J dropped 10; count of bases not matched to a gene: 8. Germline CDR1 and CDR2: SGHNT and YYREEE (reference sequence). The DNA for the CDR3 is TGTGCCAGCAGCCGAACTAGCGGGGGGGCACGGGAGCAGTTCTTC. Residues: CASSRTSGGAREQFF.

This chain joins TRBV5-4 and TRBJ2-1; 14 positions agree with TRBD2. The V gene end was trimmed by 3 bases and the J gene end by 2 bases; junction bases not matched to a gene: 7. Per germline, CDR1 SGHNT and CDR2 YYREEE (reference sequence). This CDR3 spans 18 amino acids. This chain's CDR3 is CASSSGTSGRRTYNEQFF. The CDR3 DNA reads as TGTGCCAGCAGCTCCGGGACTAGCGGGAGAAGGACCTACAATGAGCAGTTCTTC.

This clone showed up just a few times. J is TRBJ1-1 and V is TRBV5-1; 7 bases align to TRBD1. The CDR3 is 16 amino acids. From germline, CDR1 is SGHRS and CDR2 YFSETQ. The V gene end was trimmed by 0 bases and the J gene end by 2 bases; junction bases not matched to a gene: 7. The CDR3 sequence is CASSLGMAGGNTEAFF. The CDR3 region has the DNA TGCGCCAGCAGCTTGGGGATGGCAGGGGGAAACACTGAAGCTTTCTTT.

The V gene is TRBV6-1, the J gene TRBJ2-7, with 7 bases fitting TRBD1. The germline V gene encodes CDR1 MNHNS and CDR2 SASEGT. V dropped 9 bases and J dropped 2; count of bases not matched to a gene: 4. The CDR3 contains 12 residues. Written as DNA, the CDR3 is TGTGCCAGTGGACAGGACACCTACGAGCAGTACTTC. Its translation: CASGQDTYEQYF.

J is TRBJ1-2 and V is TRBV27, with D possibly TRBD1 on 5 matching bases. CDR3 length: 13 amino acids. Germline CDR1 reads MNHEY; CDR2 reads SMNVEV (reference sequence). With 11 bases removed from V and 4 bases from J, the gap between germline ends came to 17 bases. In nucleotides, the CDR3 is TGTGCCGTCACGCGGGGGGTTGGCTATGGCTACACCTTC. Amino acid sequence: CAVTRGVGYGYTF.

The rearrangement joins TRBV28 to TRBJ2-1; 11 bases fit TRBD2. The CDR3 consists of 21 residues. J was trimmed by 8 bases and V by 1 base; bases with no gene match: 22. Germline CDR1 is MDHEN and CDR2 is SYDVKM. The CDR3 is CASSLYARTHRASGRLDEQFF. The CDR3 DNA reads TGTGCCAGCAGTTTATATGCCCGGACTCACAGGGCTAGCGGGAGGCTCGATGAGCAGTTCTTC.

V is TRBV9 and J is TRBJ2-1; D is perhaps TRBD2 (6 bases). V lost 0 bases to trimming and J lost 7 bases, with 11 bases between them. Germline V CDR1 and CDR2: SGDLS, YYNGEE. The CDR3 covers 14 residues. CDR3 protein: CASSVVSGSNEQFF. DNA of the CDR3: TGTGCCAGCAGCGTAGTGTCCGGGAGTAATGAGCAGTTCTTC.

The V gene is TRBV5-5, the J gene TRBJ2-2; no definite D call. This CDR3 region has 14 residues. Germline V lookup: CDR1 SGHKS, CDR2 YYEKEE (reference sequence). V was shortened by 0 bases and J by 4 bases, with 7 bases between the two germline ends. The CDR3 coding sequence is TGTGCCAGCAGCTTGGAAACATCCACCGGGGAGCTGTTTTTT. Translation gives CASSLETSTGELFF.

The J gene is TRBJ1-4, the V gene TRBV18; D ambiguous. The CDR3 has 16 residues. Trimming pared 2 bases from V and 4 bases from J, leaving 14 bases between. CDR1 and CDR2 from the germline V gene are KGHSH and LQKENI. CDR3: CASSPRGRGNNEKLFF. The CDR3, as DNA: TGTGCCAGCTCACCAAGAGGACGGGGAAATAATGAAAAACTGTTTTTT. Based on the CDR3 plus reference TRBV18 and TRBJ1-4, the full variable domain is NAGVMQNPRHLVRRRGQEARLRCSPMKGHSHVYWYRQLPEEGLKFMVYLQKENIIDESGMPKERFSAEFPKEGPSILRIQQVVRGDSAAYFCASSPRGRGNNEKLFFGSGTQLSVL.

V and J are TRBV4-3 and TRBJ2-2; maybe TRBD1 (6 bases). V dropped 5 bases and J dropped 5 bases, with 9 bases sitting between them. This CDR3 spans 13 amino acids. Germline V gene sequence: CDR1 LGHNA, CDR2 YSLEER. The chain's CDR3 is CASSYRDTGELFF. The CDR3 DNA sequence: TGCGCCAGCAGCTACAGGGATACCGGGGAGCTGTTTTTT.

The gene calls are TRBV30 and TRBJ1-6; a possible D gene is TRBD1 (6 bases). CDR1 and CDR2 (germline): GTSNPN, SVGIG (reference sequence). V dropped 3 bases and J dropped 7 bases, with 10 bases sitting between them. The CDR3 length is 13 residues. The CDR3 nucleotides read TGTGCCTGGAGGGAAGACAGGAATTCACCCCTCCACTTT. Amino acids: CAWREDRNSPLHF.

The chain employs TRBV7-9 and TRBJ2-3; D is unresolved. Trimming took 5 bases from V and 5 from J, leaving 11 bases between them. Germline V gene lookup returns CDR1 SEHNR and CDR2 FQNEAQ (reference sequence). CDR3 size: 13 residues. The CDR3 is CASSPVRKDTQYF. In DNA form, the CDR3 reads TGTGCCAGCAGCCCGGTCAGGAAAGATACGCAGTATTTT.

The V call is TRBV7-9, the J call TRBJ2-3, with D hard to call. In germline, CDR1 is SEHNR, CDR2 FQNEAQ (reference sequence). The CDR3 covers 14 residues. The germline V and J ends were trimmed by 1 base and 2 bases, with 7 bases remaining between them. CDR3 bases: TGTGCCAGCAGCTTAGGCAGACTCACAGATACGCAGTATTTT. This gives the protein CASSLGRLTDTQYF.

V gene TRBV6-5 combines with J gene TRBJ1-6; D uncertain. Per germline, CDR1 MNHEY and CDR2 SVGAGI. The CDR3 consists of 14 residues. V was trimmed by 1 base and J by 10 bases, leaving 11 bases between them. The CDR3 is CASSYWKGGSPLHF. CDR3 nucleotide sequence: TGTGCCAGCAGTTACTGGAAGGGCGGGTCACCCCTCCACTTT.

This clone was observed a handful of times. The V and J genes are TRBV27 and TRBJ2-3; D is unclear. Trimming removed 0 bases at V and 8 bases at J, with 3 bases between. The CDR3 is 11 amino acids. The V gene's germline CDR1 is MNHEY and CDR2 SMNVEV (reference sequence). The chain's CDR3 is CASSLSGTQYF. The CDR3 coding sequence is TGTGCCAGCAGTTTATCGGGTACGCAGTATTTT.

CDR3: CASSLLTGYNEQYF. In DNA form, the CDR3 reads TGTGCCAGCAGCTTACTGACAGGGTACAACGAGCAGTACTTC. The J gene is TRBJ2-7, the V gene TRBV7-2, with 7 bases matching TRBD1. The CDR3 contains 14 residues. The germline V gene has CDR1 SGHTA and CDR2 FQGNSA. V was pared by 2 bases and J by 5 bases, with 6 bases of the junction left unmatched. The entire variable domain, with the rest obtained from reference TRBV7-2 and TRBJ2-7, is as follows: GAGVSQSPSNKVTEKGKDVELRCDPISGHTALYWYRQSLGQGLEFLIYFQGNSAPDKSGLPSDRFSAERTGGSVSTLTIQRTQQEDSAVYLCASSLLTGYNEQYFGPGTRLTVT.

This chain joins TRBV7-2 and TRBJ2-1; 16 bases agree with TRBD2. V lost 5 bases and J lost 2; bases outside the gene matches: 9. Germline CDR1 SGHTA, CDR2 FQGNSA. The CDR3 loop spans 19 amino acids. CDR3 DNA: TGTGCCAGCAGCGGGGGACTAGCGGGAGGGCCTTGGGCCTACAATGAGCAGTTCTTC. It translates to CASSGGLAGGPWAYNEQFF.

The genes are TRBV7-8 and TRBJ2-1; unclear D gene. From germline, CDR1 is SGHVS and CDR2 FQNEAQ. The CDR3 is 12 amino acids. The germline V and J ends were trimmed by 5 bases and 9 bases, with 11 bases remaining between them. The CDR3 DNA sequence: TGTGCCAGCAGCCCCTTACAAAGTGAGCAGTTCTTC. Residues: CASSPLQSEQFF. Drawing the rest from reference TRBV7-8 and TRBJ2-1, the complete variable domain is GAGVSQSPRYKVAKRGQDVALRCDPISGHVSLFWYQQALGQGPEFLTYFQNEAQLDKSGLPSDRFFAERPEGSVSTLKIQRTQQEDSAVYLCASSPLQSEQFFGPGTRLTVL.

This chain uses TRBV9 with TRBJ2-3; tentatively, D is TRBD1 (6 bases). The CDR3 loop spans 14 amino acids. The germline CDR1 and CDR2 sequences are SGDLS and YYNGEE. V lost 4 bases and J 12 bases, leaving 21 bases between the germline ends. CDR3 region: CASSPELGARKQYF. The CDR3 DNA is TGTGCCAGCAGCCCCGAGTTGGGGGCACGGAAACAGTATTTT. Together with reference TRBV9 and TRBJ2-3, the CDR3 gives the full variable domain: DSGVTQTPKHLITATGQRVTLRCSPRSGDLSVYWYQQSLDQGLQFLIQYYNGEERAKGNILERFSAQQFPDLHSELNLSSLELGDSALYFCASSPELGARKQYFGPGTRLTVL.

The J gene is TRBJ2-2, the V gene TRBV4-1; a weak D match, TRBD2 (5 bases). Germline assignment: CDR1 MGHRA and CDR2 YSYEKL. Trimming pared 1 base from V and 0 bases from J, leaving 12 bases between. The CDR3 is 17 amino acids. The CDR3 DNA reads TGCGCCAGCAGCCAAGGGGCAGGAGCGGCGAACACCGGGGAGCTGTTTTTT. This translates into CASSQGAGAANTGELFF.

V and J are TRBV10-3 and TRBJ2-7, with 7 positions matching TRBD1. Trimming took 0 bases from V and 3 from J; bases not matched to a gene: 5. CDR1 is ENHRY and CDR2 is SYGVKD in the germline V gene. This CDR3 has 15 amino acids. CDR3: CAISESVTGFYEQYF. The CDR3 DNA follows: TGTGCCATCAGTGAGTCAGTGACAGGGTTCTACGAGCAGTACTTC.

This clone is a singleton in its sample. The sample has other DNA sequences that encode this CDR3 too. V is TRBV4-2 and J is TRBJ1-2, with a possible D match to TRBD1 (5 bases). The CDR3 runs to 14 residues. Trimming removed 2 bases from V and 6 bases from J, with 13 bases in between. Germline V lookup: CDR1 LGHNA, CDR2 YNFKEQ. In nucleotides, the CDR3 is TGTGCCAGCAGCCAACTGGGGGGAGCGGATGGCTACACCTTC. Its protein is CASSQLGGADGYTF.

The rearrangement links TRBV9 to TRBJ1-4; unclear D gene. The V end lost 2 bases, the J end lost 4 bases, and 6 bases lay between the germline ends. Germline CDR1 and CDR2: SGDLS and YYNGEE. The CDR3 length is 13 residues. CDR3 nucleotide sequence: TGTGCCAGCAGCGTTGGCGTTAATGAAAAACTGTTTTTT. Translating it yields CASSVGVNEKLFF.

The chain couples TRBV2 to TRBJ2-3; no firm D call. V shed 4 bases and J shed 6 bases, with 11 bases lying between them. Germline V CDR1 and CDR2: SNHLY, FYNNEI. CDR3 length: 13 residues. CDR3 sequence: CASSGNRGDTQYF. The CDR3 DNA reads as TGTGCCAGCAGTGGGAACCGTGGGGATACGCAGTATTTT.